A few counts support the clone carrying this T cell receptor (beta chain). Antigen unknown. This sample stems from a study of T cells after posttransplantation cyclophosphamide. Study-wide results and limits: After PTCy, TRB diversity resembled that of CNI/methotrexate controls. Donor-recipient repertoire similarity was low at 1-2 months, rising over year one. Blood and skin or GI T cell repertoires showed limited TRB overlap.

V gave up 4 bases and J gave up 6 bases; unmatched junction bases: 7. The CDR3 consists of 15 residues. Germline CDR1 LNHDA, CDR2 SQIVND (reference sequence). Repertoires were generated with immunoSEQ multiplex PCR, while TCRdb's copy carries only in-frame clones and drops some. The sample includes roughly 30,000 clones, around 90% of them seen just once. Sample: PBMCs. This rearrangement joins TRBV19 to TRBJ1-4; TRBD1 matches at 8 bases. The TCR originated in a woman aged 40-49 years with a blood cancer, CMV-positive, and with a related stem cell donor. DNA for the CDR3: TGTGCCAGTAGTACCCGGACAGGGAACTATGAAAAACTGTTTTTT. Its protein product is CASSTRTGNYEKLFF. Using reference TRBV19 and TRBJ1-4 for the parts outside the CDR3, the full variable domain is DGGITQSPKYLFRKEGQNVTLSCEQNLNHDAMYWYRQDPGQGLRLIYYSQIVNDFQKGDIAEGYSVSREKKESFPLTVTSAQKNPTAFYLCASSTRTGNYEKLFFGSGTQLSVL.